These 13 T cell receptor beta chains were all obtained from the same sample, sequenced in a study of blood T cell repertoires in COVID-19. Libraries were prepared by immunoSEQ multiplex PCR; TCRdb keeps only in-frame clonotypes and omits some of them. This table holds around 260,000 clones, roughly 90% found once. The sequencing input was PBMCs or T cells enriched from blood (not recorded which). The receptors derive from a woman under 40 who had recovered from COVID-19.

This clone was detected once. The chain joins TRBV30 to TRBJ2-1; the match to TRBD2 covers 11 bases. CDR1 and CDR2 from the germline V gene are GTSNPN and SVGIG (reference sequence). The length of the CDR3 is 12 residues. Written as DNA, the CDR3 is TGTGCTTCGACTAGCGGGATCTATGAGCAGTTCTTC. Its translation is CASTSGIYEQFF.

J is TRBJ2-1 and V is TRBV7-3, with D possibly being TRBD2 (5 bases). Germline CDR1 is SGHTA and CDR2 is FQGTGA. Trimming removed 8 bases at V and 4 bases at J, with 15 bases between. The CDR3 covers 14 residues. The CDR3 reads CASSSGNGYNEQFF. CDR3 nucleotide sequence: TGTGCCAGCTCCTCGGGGAACGGTTACAATGAGCAGTTCTTC.

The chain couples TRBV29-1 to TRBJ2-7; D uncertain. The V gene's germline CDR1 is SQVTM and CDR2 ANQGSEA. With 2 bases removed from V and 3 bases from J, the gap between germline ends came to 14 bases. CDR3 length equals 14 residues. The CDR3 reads CSVEQAALLYEQYF. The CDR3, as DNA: TGCAGCGTTGAACAGGCTGCCCTTCTCTACGAGCAGTACTTC.

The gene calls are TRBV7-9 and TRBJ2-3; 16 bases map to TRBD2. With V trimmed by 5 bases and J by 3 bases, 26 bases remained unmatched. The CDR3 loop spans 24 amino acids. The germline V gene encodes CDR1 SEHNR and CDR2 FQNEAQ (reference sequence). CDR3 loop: CASSRATGTSGRGSSVGRTDTQYF. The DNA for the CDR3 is TGTGCCAGCAGCAGGGCGACCGGGACTAGCGGGAGGGGTAGCTCGGTGGGTAGGACAGATACGCAGTATTTT.

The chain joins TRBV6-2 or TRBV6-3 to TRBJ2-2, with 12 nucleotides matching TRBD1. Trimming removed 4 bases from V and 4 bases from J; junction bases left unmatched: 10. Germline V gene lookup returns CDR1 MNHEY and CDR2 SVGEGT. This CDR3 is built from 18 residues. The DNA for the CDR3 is TGTGCCAGCAGTTCTTTCCCGGGACAGGGGGCAAGCACCGGGGAGCTGTTTTTT. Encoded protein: CASSSFPGQGASTGELFF.

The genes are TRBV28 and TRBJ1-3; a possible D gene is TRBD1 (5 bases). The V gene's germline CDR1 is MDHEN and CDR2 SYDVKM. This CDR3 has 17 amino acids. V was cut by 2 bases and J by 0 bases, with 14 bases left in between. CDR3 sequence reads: CASSLPRTSFSGNTIYF. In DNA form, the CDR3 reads TGTGCCAGCAGTTTACCCCGGACATCATTCTCTGGAAACACCATATATTTT.

This chain's CDR3 is CASSLAGSDEQYF. CDR3 in DNA: TGTGCCAGCAGCTTGGCCGGGAGTGACGAGCAGTACTTC. The J gene is TRBJ2-7, the V gene TRBV5-6; D perhaps matches TRBD2 (6 bases). The ends were cut back, 0 bases at V and 5 bases at J, with 9 bases in the middle. This CDR3 comprises 13 residues. Germline values: CDR1 SGHDT, CDR2 YYEEEE.

The CDR3 here is CASSVGQGGSYGYTF. The CDR3 DNA reads as TGTGCCAGCAGCGTAGGACAGGGTGGTAGCTATGGCTACACCTTC. The rearrangement links TRBV9 to TRBJ1-2; TRBD1 aligns across 7 bases. The CDR3 has 15 residues. CDR1 SGDLS and CDR2 YYNGEE come from the germline V gene. Unmatched junction bases numbered 6, after V lost 0 bases and J lost 4 bases.

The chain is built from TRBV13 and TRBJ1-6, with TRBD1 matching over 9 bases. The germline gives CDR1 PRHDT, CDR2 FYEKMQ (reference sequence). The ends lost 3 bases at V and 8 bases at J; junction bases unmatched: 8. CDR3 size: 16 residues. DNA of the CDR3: TGTGCCAGCAGCTTGGACAGGGGTCCCCTATATTCACCCCTCCACTTT. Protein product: CASSLDRGPLYSPLHF.

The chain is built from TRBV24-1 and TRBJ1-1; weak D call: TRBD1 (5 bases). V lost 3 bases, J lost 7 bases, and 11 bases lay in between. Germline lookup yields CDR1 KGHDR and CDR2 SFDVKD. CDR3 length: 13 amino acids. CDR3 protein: CATSDRGGSEAFF. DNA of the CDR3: TGTGCCACCAGTGATCGCGGGGGGAGTGAAGCTTTCTTT.

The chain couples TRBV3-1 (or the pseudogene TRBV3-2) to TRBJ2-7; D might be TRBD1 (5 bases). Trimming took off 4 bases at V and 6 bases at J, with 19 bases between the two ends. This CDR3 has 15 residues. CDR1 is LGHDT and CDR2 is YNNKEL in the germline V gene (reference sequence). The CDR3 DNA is TGTGCCAGCAGCCCAATCGACAGTAACCTCTCCGAGCAGTACTTC. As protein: CASSPIDSNLSEQYF.

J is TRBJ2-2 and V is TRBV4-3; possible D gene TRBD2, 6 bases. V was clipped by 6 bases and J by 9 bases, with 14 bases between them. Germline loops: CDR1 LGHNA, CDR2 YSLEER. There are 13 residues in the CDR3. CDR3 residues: CASSHERGRELFF. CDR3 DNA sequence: TGCGCCAGCAGTCACGAACGGGGGAGGGAGCTGTTTTTT.

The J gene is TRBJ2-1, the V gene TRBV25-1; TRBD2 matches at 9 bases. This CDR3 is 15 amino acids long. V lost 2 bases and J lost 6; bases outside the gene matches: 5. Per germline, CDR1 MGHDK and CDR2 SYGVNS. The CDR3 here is CASSEGVAGVNEQFF. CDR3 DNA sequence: TGTGCCAGCAGTGAAGGGGTAGCGGGAGTCAATGAGCAGTTCTTC.